A selection of T cell receptor beta chains follows, all from one sample in a study of T-cell reconstitution after alpha-beta-depleted transplantation in children. TCRdb analysed the PCR reads with MiXCR anew, one entry per CDR3 protein. There are about 110,000 distinct CDR3 sequences in the sample; over 9% occur only once, and about 34% lies in the top ten. The material was PBMCs, obtained before TCRalphabeta/CD19-depleted stem cell transplant. Every receptor here comes from a boy aged 2 to 10 with acute lymphoblastic leukemia, due to receive a stem cell transplant. Both conserved end residues are part of each CDR3.

v_gene	j_gene	CDR3aa
TRBV12-3/TRBV12-4	TRBJ1-5	CASSPSPDGNQPQHF
TRBV2	TRBJ2-1	CASREAGGPFSYNEQFF
TRBV24-1	TRBJ2-1	CATSDSYRDVYEQFF
TRBV7-9	TRBJ2-1	CASSFVLAGGEQFF
TRBV7-9	TRBJ2-2	CASSPGKRGYTGELFF
TRBV10-3	TRBJ2-3	CATYGGGTDTQYF
TRBV6-1	TRBJ2-7	CASVDDPRLAALYGEQYF
TRBV20-1	TRBJ2-2	CSAGEAVELFF
TRBV18	TRBJ2-5	CASSQGETQYF
TRBV6-6	TRBJ1-2	CASSRGEAYGYTF
TRBV5-1	TRBJ2-5	CASSLLPQRMETQYF
TRBV6-1	TRBJ2-1	CASSPRDREAEQFF
TRBV7-2	TRBJ1-1	CASSLEVVQGAFF
TRBV20-1	TRBJ2-3	CSARVAETGGDTQYF
TRBV4-2	TRBJ2-5	CASSHLLAGGPGTQYF
TRBV20-1	TRBJ2-2	CSAQRVGLVGTGELFF
TRBV2	TRBJ2-5	CASSEVETQYF
TRBV12-3/TRBV12-4	TRBJ2-7	CASSAGTGGRYEQYF
TRBV20-1	TRBJ2-5	CSAPTGGEETQYF
TRBV5-1	TRBJ1-3	CASSLDDPSSGNTIYF
TRBV20-1	TRBJ2-7	CSAQPLGGGDLREQYF
TRBV20-1	TRBJ2-5	CSVERREQETQYF
TRBV6-1	TRBJ1-2	CASSEAWGSPRYGYTF
TRBV18	TRBJ2-1	CASSQGGQGSNEQFF
TRBV6-1	TRBJ1-5	CATYVGNNQPQHF
TRBV5-1	TRBJ2-1	CASSLFVFSSYNEQFF
TRBV7-2	TRBJ1-1	CASSPPTGENTEAFF
TRBV20-1	TRBJ1-1	CSARDLEIQGETEAFF